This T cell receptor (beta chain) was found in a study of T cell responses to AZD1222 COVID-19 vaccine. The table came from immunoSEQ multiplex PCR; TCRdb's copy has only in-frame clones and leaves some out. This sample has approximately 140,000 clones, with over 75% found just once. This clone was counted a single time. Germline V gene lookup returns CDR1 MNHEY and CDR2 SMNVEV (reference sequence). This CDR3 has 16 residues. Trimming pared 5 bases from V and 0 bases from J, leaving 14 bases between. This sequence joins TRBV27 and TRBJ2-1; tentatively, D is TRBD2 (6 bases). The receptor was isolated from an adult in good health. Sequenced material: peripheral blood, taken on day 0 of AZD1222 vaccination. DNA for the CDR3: TGTGCCAGCAGTCTAATTAGCGGAAGCTCCTACAATGAGCAGTTCTTC. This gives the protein CASSLISGSSYNEQFF.